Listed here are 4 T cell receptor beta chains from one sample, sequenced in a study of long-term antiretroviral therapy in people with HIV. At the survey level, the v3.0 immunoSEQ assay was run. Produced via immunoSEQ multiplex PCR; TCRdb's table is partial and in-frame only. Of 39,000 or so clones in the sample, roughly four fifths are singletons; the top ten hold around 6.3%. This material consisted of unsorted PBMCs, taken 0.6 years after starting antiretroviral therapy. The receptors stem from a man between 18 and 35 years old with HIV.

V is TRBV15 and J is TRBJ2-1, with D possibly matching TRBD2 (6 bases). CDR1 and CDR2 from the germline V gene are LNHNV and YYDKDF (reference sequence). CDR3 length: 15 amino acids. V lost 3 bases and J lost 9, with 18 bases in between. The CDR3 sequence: CATSSRDSVVGEQFF. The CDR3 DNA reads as TGTGCCACCAGCAGCCGGGACTCAGTGGTTGGTGAGCAGTTCTTC.

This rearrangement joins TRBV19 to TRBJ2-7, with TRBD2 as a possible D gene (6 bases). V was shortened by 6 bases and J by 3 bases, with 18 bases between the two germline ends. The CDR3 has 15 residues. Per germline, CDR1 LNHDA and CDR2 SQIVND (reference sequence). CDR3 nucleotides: TGTGCCAGTAGCTGGGACTCCCACTACTTCTACGAGCAGTACTTC. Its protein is CASSWDSHYFYEQYF.

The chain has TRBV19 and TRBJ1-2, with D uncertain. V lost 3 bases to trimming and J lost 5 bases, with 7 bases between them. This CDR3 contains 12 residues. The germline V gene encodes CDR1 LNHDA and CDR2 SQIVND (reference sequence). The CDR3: CASSILGYGYTF. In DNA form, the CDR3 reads TGTGCCAGTAGTATTCTCGGTTATGGCTACACCTTC.

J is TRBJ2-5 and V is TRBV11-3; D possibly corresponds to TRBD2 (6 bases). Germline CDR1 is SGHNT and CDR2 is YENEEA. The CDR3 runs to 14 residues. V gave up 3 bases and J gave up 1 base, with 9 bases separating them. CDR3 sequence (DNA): TGTGCCAGCAGCTTGGGGGGATCCCAAGAGACCCAGTACTTC. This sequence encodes CASSLGGSQETQYF.